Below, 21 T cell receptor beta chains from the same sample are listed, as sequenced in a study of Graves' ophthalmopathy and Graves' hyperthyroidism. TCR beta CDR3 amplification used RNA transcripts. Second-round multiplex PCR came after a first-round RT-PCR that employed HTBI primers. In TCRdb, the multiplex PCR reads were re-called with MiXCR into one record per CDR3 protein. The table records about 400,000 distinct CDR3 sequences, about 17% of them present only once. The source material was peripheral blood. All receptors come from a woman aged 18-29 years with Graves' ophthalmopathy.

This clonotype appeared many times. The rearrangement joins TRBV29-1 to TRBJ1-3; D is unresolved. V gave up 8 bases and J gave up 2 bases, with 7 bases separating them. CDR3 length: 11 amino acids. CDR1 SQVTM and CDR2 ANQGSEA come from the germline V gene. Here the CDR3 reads CSLRTGNTIYF. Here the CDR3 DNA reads TGCAGCTTACGGACTGGAAACACCATATATTTT.

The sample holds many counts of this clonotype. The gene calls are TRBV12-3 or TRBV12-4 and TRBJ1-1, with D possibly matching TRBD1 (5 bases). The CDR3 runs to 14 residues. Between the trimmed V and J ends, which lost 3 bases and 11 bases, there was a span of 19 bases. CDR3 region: CASSLGQGGKEAFF. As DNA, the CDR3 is TGTGCCAGCAGTTTGGGGCAGGGAGGTAAGGAGGCTTTCTTT.

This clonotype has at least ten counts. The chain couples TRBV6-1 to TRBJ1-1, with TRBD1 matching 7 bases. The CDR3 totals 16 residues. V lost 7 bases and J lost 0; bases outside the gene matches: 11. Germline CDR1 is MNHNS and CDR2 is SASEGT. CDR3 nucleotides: TGTGCCAGCACCGAGCTTGGGACAGCTATGAACACTGAAGCTTTCTTT. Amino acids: CASTELGTAMNTEAFF.

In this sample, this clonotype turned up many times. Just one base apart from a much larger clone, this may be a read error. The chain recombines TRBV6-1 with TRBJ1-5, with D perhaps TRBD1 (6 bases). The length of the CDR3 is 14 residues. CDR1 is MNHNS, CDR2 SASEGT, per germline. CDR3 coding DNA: TGTGCCGGCAGTGAAGCAGGGGGCAATCAGCCCCAGCATTTT. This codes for CAGSEAGGNQPQHF.

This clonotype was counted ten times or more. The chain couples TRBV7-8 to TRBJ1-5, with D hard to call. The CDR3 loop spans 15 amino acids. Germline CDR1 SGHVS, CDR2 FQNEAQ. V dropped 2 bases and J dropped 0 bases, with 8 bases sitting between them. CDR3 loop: CASSLFADSNQPQHF. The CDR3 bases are TGTGCCAGCAGCTTATTCGCAGATAGCAATCAGCCCCAGCATTTT. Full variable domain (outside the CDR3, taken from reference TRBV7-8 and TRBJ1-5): GAGVSQSPRYKVAKRGQDVALRCDPISGHVSLFWYQQALGQGPEFLTYFQNEAQLDKSGLPSDRFFAERPEGSVSTLKIQRTQQEDSAVYLCASSLFADSNQPQHFGDGTRLSIL.

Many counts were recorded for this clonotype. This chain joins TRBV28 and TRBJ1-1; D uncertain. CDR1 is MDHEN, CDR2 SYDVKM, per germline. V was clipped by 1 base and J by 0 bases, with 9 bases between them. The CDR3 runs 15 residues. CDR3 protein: CASSLLGQLNTEAFF. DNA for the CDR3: TGTGCCAGCAGTTTATTAGGGCAGCTGAACACTGAAGCTTTCTTT.

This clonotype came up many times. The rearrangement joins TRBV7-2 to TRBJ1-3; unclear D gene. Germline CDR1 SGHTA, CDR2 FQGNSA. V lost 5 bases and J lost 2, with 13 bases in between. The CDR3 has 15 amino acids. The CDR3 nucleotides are TGTGCCAGCAGCCTCGTCCCTGGGGCTGGAAACACCATATATTTT. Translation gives CASSLVPGAGNTIYF.

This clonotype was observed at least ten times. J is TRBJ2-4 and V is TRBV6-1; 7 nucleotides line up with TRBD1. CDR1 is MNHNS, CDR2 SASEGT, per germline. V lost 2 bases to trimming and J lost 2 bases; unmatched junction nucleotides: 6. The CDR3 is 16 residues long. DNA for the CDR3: TGTGCCAGCAGTGAATTTAGGGGGCTTACCAAAAACATTCAGTACTTC. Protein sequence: CASSEFRGLTKNIQYF.

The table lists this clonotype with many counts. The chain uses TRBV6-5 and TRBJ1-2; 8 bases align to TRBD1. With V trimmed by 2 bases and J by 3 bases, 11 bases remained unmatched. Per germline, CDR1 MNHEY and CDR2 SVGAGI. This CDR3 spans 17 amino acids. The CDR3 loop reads CASSYRPMGQEYYGYTF. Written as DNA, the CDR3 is TGTGCCAGCAGTTACCGTCCCATGGGACAGGAGTACTATGGCTACACCTTC.

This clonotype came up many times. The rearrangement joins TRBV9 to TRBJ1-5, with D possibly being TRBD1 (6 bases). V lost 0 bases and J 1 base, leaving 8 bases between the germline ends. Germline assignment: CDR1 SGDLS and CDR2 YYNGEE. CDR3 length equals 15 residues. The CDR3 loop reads CASSVGGASNQPQHF. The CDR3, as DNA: TGTGCCAGCAGCGTAGGGGGGGCGAGCAATCAGCCCCAGCATTTT. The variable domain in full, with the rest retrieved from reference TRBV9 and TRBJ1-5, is DSGVTQTPKHLITATGQRVTLRCSPRSGDLSVYWYQQSLDQGLQFLIQYYNGEERAKGNILERFSAQQFPDLHSELNLSSLELGDSALYFCASSVGGASNQPQHFGDGTRLSIL.

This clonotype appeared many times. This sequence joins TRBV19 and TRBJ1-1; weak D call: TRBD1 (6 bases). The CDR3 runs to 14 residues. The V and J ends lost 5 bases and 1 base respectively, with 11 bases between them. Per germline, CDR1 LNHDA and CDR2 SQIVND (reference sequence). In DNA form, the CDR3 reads TGTGCCAGTAGTGGCCGGGACACGAACACTGAAGCTTTCTTT. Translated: CASSGRDTNTEAFF.

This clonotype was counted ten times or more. The CDR3 region has the DNA TGTGCCAGCAGCGACCGGACAGGGGTGTATAATTCACCCCTCCACTTT. This gives the protein CASSDRTGVYNSPLHF. The chain is built from TRBV11-3 and TRBJ1-6; TRBD1 matches at 9 bases. J gave up 4 bases and V 5 bases, and 6 bases lay outside the gene matches. CDR1 is SGHNT, CDR2 YENEEA, per germline. This CDR3 is 16 amino acids long.

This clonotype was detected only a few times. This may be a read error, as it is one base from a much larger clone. The CDR3 coding sequence is TGTGCCAGTAGTATAGATGGGCGCGCAGGAGCTGAAGCTCTCTTT. Protein product: CASSIDGRAGAEALF. V gene TRBV19 combines with J gene TRBJ1-1; D gene unclear. The CDR3 is made up of 15 amino acids. Germline loops: CDR1 LNHDA, CDR2 SQIVND (reference sequence). Full variable domain (missing parts from reference TRBV19 and TRBJ1-1): DGGITQSPKYLFRKEGQNVTLSCEQNLNHDAMYWYRQDPGQGLRLIYYSQIVNDFQKGDIAEGYSVSREKKESFPLTVTSAQKNPTAFYLCASSIDGRAGAEALFGQGTRLTVV.

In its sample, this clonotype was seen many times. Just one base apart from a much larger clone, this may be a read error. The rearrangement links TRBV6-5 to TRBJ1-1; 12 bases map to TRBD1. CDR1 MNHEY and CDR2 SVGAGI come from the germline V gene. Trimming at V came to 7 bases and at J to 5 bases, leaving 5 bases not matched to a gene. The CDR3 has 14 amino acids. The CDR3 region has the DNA TGTGCCAGCAAGGGGACAGGGGGCAGAACTGAAGCTTTCTTT. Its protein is CASKGTGGRTEAFF.

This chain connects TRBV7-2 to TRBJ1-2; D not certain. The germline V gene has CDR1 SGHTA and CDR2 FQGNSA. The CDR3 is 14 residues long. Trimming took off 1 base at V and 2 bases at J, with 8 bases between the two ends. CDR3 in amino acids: CASSLDSGNYGYTF. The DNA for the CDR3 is TGTGCCAGCAGCTTAGATTCGGGGAACTATGGCTACACCTTC.

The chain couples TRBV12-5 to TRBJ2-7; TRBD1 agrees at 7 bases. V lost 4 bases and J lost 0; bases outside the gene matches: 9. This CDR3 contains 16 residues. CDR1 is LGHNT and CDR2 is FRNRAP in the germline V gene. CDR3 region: CASGSNRGPSSYEQYF. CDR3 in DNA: TGTGCTAGTGGTTCCAACAGGGGCCCTAGCTCCTACGAGCAGTACTTC.

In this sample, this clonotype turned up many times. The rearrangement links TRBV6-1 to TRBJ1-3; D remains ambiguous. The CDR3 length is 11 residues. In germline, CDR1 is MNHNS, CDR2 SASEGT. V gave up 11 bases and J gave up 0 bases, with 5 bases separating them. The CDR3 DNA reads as TGTGCCGTCCTCTCTGGAAACACCATATATTTT. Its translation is CAVLSGNTIYF.

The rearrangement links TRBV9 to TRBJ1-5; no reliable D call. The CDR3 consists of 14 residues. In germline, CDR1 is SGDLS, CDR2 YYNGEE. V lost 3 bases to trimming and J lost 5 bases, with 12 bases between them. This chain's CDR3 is CASSAGWSDQPQHF. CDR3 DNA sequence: TGTGCCAGCAGCGCCGGATGGTCGGATCAGCCCCAGCATTTT.

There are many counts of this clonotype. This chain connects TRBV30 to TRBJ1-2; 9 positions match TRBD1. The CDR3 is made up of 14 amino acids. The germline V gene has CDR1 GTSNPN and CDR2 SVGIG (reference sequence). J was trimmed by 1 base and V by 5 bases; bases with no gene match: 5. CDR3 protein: CAWGGQGLNYGYTF. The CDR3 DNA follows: TGTGCCTGGGGGGGACAGGGCCTTAACTATGGCTACACCTTC.

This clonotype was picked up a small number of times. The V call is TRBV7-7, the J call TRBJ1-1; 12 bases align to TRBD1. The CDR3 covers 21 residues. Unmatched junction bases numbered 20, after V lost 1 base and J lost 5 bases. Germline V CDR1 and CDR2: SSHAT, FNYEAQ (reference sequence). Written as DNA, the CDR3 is TGTGCCAGCAGCTTAGTACTCAGGGGGCAGAGGGGGGACAGGGGGCGGACTGAAGCTTTCTTT. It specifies CASSLVLRGQRGDRGRTEAFF. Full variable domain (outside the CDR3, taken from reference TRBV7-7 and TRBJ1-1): GAGVSQSPRYKVTKRGQDVTLRCDPISSHATLYWYQQALGQGPEFLTYFNYEAQPDKSGLPSDRFSAERPEGSISTLTIQRTEQRDSAMYRCASSLVLRGQRGDRGRTEAFFGQGTRLTVV.

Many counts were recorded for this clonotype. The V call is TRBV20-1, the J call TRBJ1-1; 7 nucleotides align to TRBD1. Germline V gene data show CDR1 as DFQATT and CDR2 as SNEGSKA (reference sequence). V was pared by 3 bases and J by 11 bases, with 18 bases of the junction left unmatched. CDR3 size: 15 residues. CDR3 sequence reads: CSASPRGQGGRGAFF. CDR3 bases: TGCAGTGCTAGCCCCCGGGGGCAGGGGGGAAGAGGGGCTTTCTTT.